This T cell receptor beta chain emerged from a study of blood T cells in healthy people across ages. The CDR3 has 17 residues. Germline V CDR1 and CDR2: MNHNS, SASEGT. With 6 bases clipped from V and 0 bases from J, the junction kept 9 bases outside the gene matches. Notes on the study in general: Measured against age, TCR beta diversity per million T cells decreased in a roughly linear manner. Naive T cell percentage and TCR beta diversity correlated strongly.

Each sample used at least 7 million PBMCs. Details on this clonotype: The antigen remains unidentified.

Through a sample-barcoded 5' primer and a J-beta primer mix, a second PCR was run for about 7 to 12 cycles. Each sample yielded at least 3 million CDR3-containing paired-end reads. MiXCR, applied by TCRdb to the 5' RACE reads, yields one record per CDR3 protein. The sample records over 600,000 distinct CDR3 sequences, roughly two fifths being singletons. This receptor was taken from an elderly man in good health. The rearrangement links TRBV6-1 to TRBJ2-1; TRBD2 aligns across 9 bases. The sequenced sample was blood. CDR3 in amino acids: CASRSPSGGYSYNEQFF. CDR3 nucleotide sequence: TGTGCCAGCAGGTCCCCCAGCGGGGGGTACTCCTACAATGAGCAGTTCTTC.